One and the same sample provided the 10 T cell receptor beta chains below, sequenced in a study of CD8 T cell repertoires and HIV-1 epitope variants. No antigen has been assigned to these receptors. Clones were sequenced by immunoSEQ multiplex PCR, and TCRdb holds only the in-frame ones, with some missing. The table includes about 4,900 clones, about three fifths detected once. The source material was cultured CD8+ T cells derived from PBMCs. These receptors all stem from a male donor with HIV.

The gene calls are TRBV13 and TRBJ2-7, with D possibly TRBD2 on 7 matching bases. CDR1 is PRHDT, CDR2 FYEKMQ, per germline (reference sequence). V dropped 6 bases and J dropped 6 bases, with 21 bases sitting between them. CDR3 length equals 15 residues. The CDR3 DNA follows: TGTGCCAGCAGGTCTAGGGGGGGCCTCTCGCGCGAGCAGTACTTC. It codes for CASRSRGGLSREQYF.

The gene calls are TRBV6-1 and TRBJ2-7; tentatively, D is TRBD1 (7 bases). The germline V gene has CDR1 MNHNS and CDR2 SASEGT. Trimming cost V 6 bases and J 5 bases, with 20 bases left between them. This CDR3 region has 15 residues. CDR3 DNA: TGTGCCAGCAGCCTCCGAGGAGGGGGCGGAGACGAGCAGTACTTC. As protein: CASSLRGGGGDEQYF.

This clone was counted a few times. The chain joins TRBV4-3 to TRBJ1-4; D possibly corresponds to TRBD1 (5 bases). The V gene's germline CDR1 is LGHNA and CDR2 YSLEER. The CDR3 length is 15 residues. Trimming took off 0 bases at V and 8 bases at J, with 13 bases between the two ends. The CDR3 is CASSQDGGEEEKLFF. The CDR3 bases are TGCGCCAGCAGCCAAGATGGAGGGGAAGAAGAAAAACTGTTTTTT.

The chain employs TRBV13 and TRBJ1-1; D is uncertain. This CDR3 has 17 residues. Germline V gene lookup returns CDR1 PRHDT and CDR2 FYEKMQ (reference sequence). V lost 5 bases and J lost 0, with 19 bases in between. CDR3 DNA sequence: TGTGCCAGCAGCCAAACCGGAGGGTCTGGCATGAACACTGAAGCTTTCTTT. Its translation is CASSQTGGSGMNTEAFF.

This clone occurred a few times. The CDR3 coding sequence is TGTGCCAGCAGACAGGGGGCTTCCTCCTACGAGCAGTACTTC. This codes for CASRQGASSYEQYF. The rearrangement joins TRBV6-5 to TRBJ2-7; 9 nucleotides agree with TRBD1. The germline CDR1 and CDR2 sequences are MNHEY and SVGAGI. After removal of 6 bases from V and 0 bases from J, the junction contained 3 bases not matched to a gene. The CDR3 loop spans 14 amino acids.

The J gene is TRBJ2-5, the V gene TRBV15, with D perhaps TRBD1 or TRBD2 (5 bases each). This CDR3 has 15 amino acids. The V end was cut by 5 bases, the J end by 4 bases, with 17 bases between. Germline V gene lookup returns CDR1 LNHNV and CDR2 YYDKDF (reference sequence). The CDR3 reads CATSDGEEGIETQYF. The CDR3 nucleotides are TGTGCCACCAGCGACGGTGAAGAGGGGATAGAGACCCAGTACTTC.

In its sample, this clone was seen once. The V gene is TRBV28, the J gene TRBJ2-1; 7 positions match TRBD1. Germline CDR1 reads MDHEN; CDR2 reads SYDVKM. CDR3 size: 14 residues. Trimming removed 4 bases from V and 4 bases from J; junction bases left unmatched: 4. The CDR3 loop reads CASSWGTVYNEQFF. CDR3 sequence (DNA): TGTGCCAGCAGTTGGGGGACAGTGTACAATGAGCAGTTCTTC.

The rearrangement joins TRBV28 to TRBJ2-5, with 7 positions matching TRBD2. Trimming removed 7 bases from V and 1 base from J; junction bases left unmatched: 6. The CDR3 sequence is 14 residues long. Germline V gene lookup returns CDR1 MDHEN and CDR2 SYDVKM. The CDR3 region is CASTPGGFQETQYF. CDR3 coding DNA: TGTGCCAGCACCCCGGGGGGTTTCCAAGAGACCCAGTACTTC.

A few counts support this clone. CDR3 residues: CASEGDSYEQYF. The CDR3, as DNA: TGCGCCAGCGAAGGGGATTCCTACGAGCAGTACTTC. This chain uses TRBV5-1 with TRBJ2-7; a possible D gene is TRBD1 (5 bases). Trimming stripped 7 bases from V and 1 base from J, with 9 bases between. CDR1 and CDR2 (germline): SGHRS, YFSETQ. This CDR3 is built from 12 residues. The full variable domain, in which reference TRBV5-1 and TRBJ2-7 provide the parts outside the CDR3, is KAGVTQTPRYLIKTRGQQVTLSCSPISGHRSVSWYQQTPGQGLQFLFEYFSETQRNKGNFPGRFSGRQFSNSRSEMNVSTLELGDSALYLCASEGDSYEQYFGPGTRLTVT.

The rearrangement uses TRBV15 and TRBJ1-2; D call uncertain. The length of the CDR3 is 15 residues. Germline CDR1 and CDR2: LNHNV and YYDKDF (reference sequence). Trimming removed 5 bases from V and 8 bases from J, with 21 bases in between. The CDR3 nucleotides read TGTGCCACCAGCGCGGCAGGAGCGACCATTAGCGGCTACACCTTC. Translating gives CATSAAGATISGYTF.